This T cell receptor beta chain came from a study of T cell responses to AZD1222 COVID-19 vaccine. Study-wide results and limits: Repertoire samples came only from after the peak T cell response. Spike regions recognized by vaccine-associated CD4 TCRs spanned the protein, led by 160-218 and 743-854.

Assay: immunoSEQ multiplex PCR; the TCRdb copy retains only in-frame clones and omits some. The sample includes 90,000 to 100,000 clones, roughly 90% seen only once; the top ten take around 3%. A word on this clone: Its specificity is unknown.

V was clipped by 4 bases and J by 5 bases; unmatched bases: 5. Per germline, CDR1 SGHNT and CDR2 YYREEE (reference sequence). The CDR3 runs 15 residues. This clonotype was sampled from an adult in good health. The chain has TRBV5-4 and TRBJ1-4; TRBD1 matches 10 bases. This specimen consisted of peripheral blood, obtained on day 0 of AZD1222 vaccination. The CDR3 DNA reads as TGTGCCAGCAGCAACGGACAGGGGGAGAATGAAAAACTGTTTTTT. Translation gives CASSNGQGENEKLFF.